This paragraph covers one TCR beta chain sequence. Its antigen remains unidentified. Other DNA sequences within the sample encode an identical CDR3. Naive CD8 cells comprised CD45RO-negative, CCR7-positively selected cells, excluding terminally differentiated effector memory CD45RA+ cells. Trimming took off 6 bases at V and 5 bases at J, with 13 bases between the two ends. The V gene's germline CDR1 is LNHDA and CDR2 SQIVND (reference sequence). CDR3 length equals 13 residues. The data stem from a study of shared clonotypes between healthy human individuals. The study, taken as a whole, reports: Although depth was large, rarefaction showed that sequencing of the sorted subsets was incomplete. Naive CD4 clonotype sharing across several donors was approximately 5%. Memory subsets had estimated richness that was generally smaller than that of naive subsets.

DNA at around 190 ng, roughly 27,000 T cell genomes, went into sorted-subset replicate PCRs. Produced via immunoSEQ multiplex PCR; TCRdb's table is partial and in-frame only. The table includes approximately 2,000,000 clones, about 93% detected once. Sequencing was done on a sample of naive CD8+ T cells from PBMCs. This receptor was taken from a man between 18 and 29 years old in good health. Some clones in this sample may be carry-over from other donors' samples. V and J are TRBV19 and TRBJ2-5; perhaps TRBD2 as D (6 bases). The DNA of the CDR3 is TGTGCCAGTAGCCCCGGGGGATGGGAGACCCAGTACTTC. Protein sequence: CASSPGGWETQYF.